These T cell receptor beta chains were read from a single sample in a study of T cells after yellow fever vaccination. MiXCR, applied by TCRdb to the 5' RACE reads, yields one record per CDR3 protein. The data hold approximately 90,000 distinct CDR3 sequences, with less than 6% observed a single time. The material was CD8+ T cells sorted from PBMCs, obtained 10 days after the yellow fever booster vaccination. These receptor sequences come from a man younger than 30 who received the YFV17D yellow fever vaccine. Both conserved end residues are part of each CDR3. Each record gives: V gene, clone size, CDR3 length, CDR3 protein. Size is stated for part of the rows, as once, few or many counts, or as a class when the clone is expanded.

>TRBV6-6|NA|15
CASHTGTRGFDEQFF
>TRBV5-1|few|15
CASSGGQAGSYEQYF
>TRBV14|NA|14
CASSHLQGTTEAFF
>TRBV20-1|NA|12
CSGGTLFYGYTF
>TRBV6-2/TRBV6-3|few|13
CASSKGQPGEAFF
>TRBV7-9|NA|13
CASSPILGDTQYF
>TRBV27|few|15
CASSYGVVSTDTQYF
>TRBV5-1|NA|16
CASSLNFVELGSPLHF
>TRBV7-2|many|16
CASSPRSRGDNSPLHF
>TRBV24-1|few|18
CATSDYVMGQGRNQPQHF
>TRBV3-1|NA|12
CASSQDDNEQFF
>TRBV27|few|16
CASSLSQGPLNYGYTF
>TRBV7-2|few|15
CASSYSGGAVNEQFF
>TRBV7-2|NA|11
CASSLISGYTF
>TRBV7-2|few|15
CASSLFRGSNQPQHF
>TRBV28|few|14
CASGAGLSYNEQFF
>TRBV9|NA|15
CASSVGGAGAGEQFF
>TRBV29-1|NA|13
CSVTGTGNNEQFF
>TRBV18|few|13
CASSTDFDTEAFF
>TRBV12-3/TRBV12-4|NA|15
CASSDELGGRYEQYF
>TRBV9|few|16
CASSVARGASTDTQYF
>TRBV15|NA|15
CATSRDLDLGKEAFF
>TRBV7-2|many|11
CASSLRGEQYF
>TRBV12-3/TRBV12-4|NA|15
CASSLEGDLNQPQHF
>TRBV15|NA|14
CATSRSGQGYEQYF
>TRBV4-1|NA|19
CASSQTVAGARSSYNEQFF
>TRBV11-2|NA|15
CASSLGDRLLETQYF
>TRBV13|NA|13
CASSLGFADTQFF
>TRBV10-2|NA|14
CASSEPDMNTEAFF
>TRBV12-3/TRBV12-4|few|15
CASSMPDRGELGYTF
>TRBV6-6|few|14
CASSYPSAEYEQYF
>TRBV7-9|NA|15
CASSLAGGPRDEQFF
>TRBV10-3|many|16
CAIAGSDQRGNDEQFF
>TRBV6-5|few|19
CASSYITPGQGPIHQPQHF
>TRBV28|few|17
CASSTDREVMVTDTQYF
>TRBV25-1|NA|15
CASSGMTGGRTEAFF
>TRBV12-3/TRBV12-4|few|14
CASSSDRNYNEQFF
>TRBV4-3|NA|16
CASSQGYRGHTDTQYF
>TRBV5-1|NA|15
CASWTGDFTNTEAFF
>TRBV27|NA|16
CASSSRWAGGKETQYF
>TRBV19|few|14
CASSIGGLSPEAFF
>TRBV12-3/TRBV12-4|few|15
CASSGRVSSYNEQFF
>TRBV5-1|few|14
CASSQRQGASEAFF
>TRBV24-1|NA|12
CATSDLRNEQFF
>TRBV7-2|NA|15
CASCWTGGVNYGYTF
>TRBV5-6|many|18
CASSSSRDLPIVTGELFF
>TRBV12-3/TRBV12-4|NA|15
CASTDWGQGYNEQFF
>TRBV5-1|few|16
CASSSNPPYGGAEAFF
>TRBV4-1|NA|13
CASSQVGSYGYTF
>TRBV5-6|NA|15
CASSLGLWRGETQYF
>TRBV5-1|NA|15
CASSLEGLSGNTIYF
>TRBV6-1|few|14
CASQQGGGNQPQHF
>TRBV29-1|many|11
CSGRHLGELFF
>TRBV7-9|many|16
CASSLRTDTRGETQYF
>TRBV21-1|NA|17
CASSKAGTSGGRSEQFF
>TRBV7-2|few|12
CASSLAGGPQHF
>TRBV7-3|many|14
CASTAGGSYNEQFF
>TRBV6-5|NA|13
CASSYSPQETQYF
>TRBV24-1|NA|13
CATSAEDQETQYF
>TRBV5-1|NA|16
CASSRGTGVWNTEAFF